This TCR beta chain was profiled in a study of blood T cell repertoires in COVID-19 (dated by TCRdb to 2020 to 2022). Broadly, across the study: The collaborator samples originated in the United States, Italy and Spain and spanned the acute and convalescent phases of COVID-19. The dataset comprised deeply sampled blood TCRbeta repertoires from subjects exposed to, actively infected with, or recovered from COVID-19. Sample metadata almost always included a de-identified subject ID, COVID-19 status, age in years and sex. Samples came from the ongoing ImmuneRACE study (first 160 participants) plus 1,254 subjects from 6 global collaborators. The repertoires were released in a freely available public database intended as a resource for research on the immune response to SARS-CoV-2. The material from the prospective study consisted of cDNA or gDNA derived from T cells, B-cell-depleted T cells, or PBMCs. Where HLA class I and class II types were available, the types were taken from metadata supplied by the sample provider, not from assay-based typing. Results the study describes overall, beyond this receptor: How much clinical and demographic metadata was included differed by source and by participant, and the metadata was provided uncurated.

TCRbeta CDR3 regions were amplified from genomic DNA using the immunoSEQ Assay, a bias-controlled multiplex PCR. The paper's data handling went like this. Within the assay, amplification of reference gene primers was used to estimate how many nucleated cells each sample contained. Sequence reads were collapsed and filtered to measure the absolute abundance of every unique TCRbeta CDR3 rearrangement. For each sample, productive Simpson clonality was calculated as the square root of Simpson's diversity index across productive rearrangements. The clones in this table, taken by TCRdb from immuneACCESS, are in-frame only. Not every clone is retained; where verified, under half of the shortfall comes from an unresolved V gene, and the cause of the rest is unknown. That table furnishes V, J and clone size, whereas the DNA furnished D and trimming. The sample table lists 90,000 to 110,000 clones, 81% of them with a count of one. The top ten hold over 35% of the sample.

The CDR3 goes from the cysteine to the phenylalanine over 14 residues. Just CDR3 DNA is preserved here, 42 bases in frame from base 1. V and J lose 10 bases and 6 bases, and a span of 20 bases separates them. Via the germline V gene, CDR1 is SGHTA and CDR2 FQGNSA. Each collaborating institution followed its own protocols to collect whole blood in K2EDTA tubes. For TCRbeta analysis, collaborators shipped samples in one of three forms: frozen whole blood, isolated PBMCs, or DNA extracted from either of those sample types. About this clone itself: Its antigen specificity is not known. Base-call qualities are not available, and no considerably larger clone is one nucleotide away.

The TCR sequence derives from a man at least 80 years old with acute or convalescent COVID-19. The chain is made from TRBV7-2 and TRBJ2-3; TRBD2 might be the D gene, on 5 matching bases. Input material: peripheral blood. DNA sequence: TGTGCCACCGGATTCGGAGGAGGCCGGGATACGCAGTATTTT. Its translation is CATGFGGGRDTQYF.